This T cell receptor (beta chain) originates from a study of shared clonotypes between healthy human individuals. Study results and limitations: A reduction in generation probabilities was seen for non-shared clonotypes relative to those shared by all four donors. Of the naive CD4 clonotypes, around 5% were shared across a few donors.

Sequencing was performed with immunoSEQ multiplex PCR; in TCRdb, only in-frame clones are kept and a portion is missing. Among approximately 500,000 clones listed, 90% to 97% were seen once. The CDR3 spans 15 residues. Germline V gene lookup returns CDR1 LNHDA and CDR2 SQIVND (reference sequence). V was clipped by 5 bases and J by 7 bases, with 18 bases between them. Only Caucasian adults living in Nashville, Tennessee served as donors. Division of CD4+ cells produced a CD45RA+ naive subset and a CD45RA-negative memory subset. Points on this clone: Its specificity is not known.

This sequence originates from a young woman in good health. The chain employs TRBV19 and TRBJ1-5; D might be TRBD1 (6 bases). The material sequenced was naive CD4+ T cells sorted from blood. Subset defined: CD45RA+ positively selected. CDR3 loop: CASSALPTGGQPQHF. In DNA, the CDR3 is TGTGCCAGTAGTGCCCTACCGACAGGAGGACAGCCCCAGCATTTT.